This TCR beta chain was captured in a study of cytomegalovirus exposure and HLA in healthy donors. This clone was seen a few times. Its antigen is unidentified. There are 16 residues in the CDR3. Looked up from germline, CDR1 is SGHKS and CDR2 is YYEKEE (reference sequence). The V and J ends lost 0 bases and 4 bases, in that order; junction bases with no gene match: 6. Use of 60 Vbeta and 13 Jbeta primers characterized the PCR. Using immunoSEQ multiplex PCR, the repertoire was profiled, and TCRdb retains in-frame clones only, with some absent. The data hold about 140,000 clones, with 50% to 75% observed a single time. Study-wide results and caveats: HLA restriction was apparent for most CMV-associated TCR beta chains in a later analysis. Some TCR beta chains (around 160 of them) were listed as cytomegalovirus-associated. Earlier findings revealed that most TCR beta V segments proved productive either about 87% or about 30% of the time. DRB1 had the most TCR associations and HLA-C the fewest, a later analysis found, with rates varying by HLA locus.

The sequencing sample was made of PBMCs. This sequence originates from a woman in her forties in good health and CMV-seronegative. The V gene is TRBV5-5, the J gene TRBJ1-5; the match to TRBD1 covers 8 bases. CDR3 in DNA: TGTGCCAGCAGCTTGGCTTCAGGGGGCGGAAATCAGCCCCAGCATTTT. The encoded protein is CASSLASGGGNQPQHF. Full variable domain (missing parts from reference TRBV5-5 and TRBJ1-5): DAGVTQSPTHLIKTRGQQVTLRCSPISGHKSVSWYQQVLGQGPQFIFQYYEKEERGRGNFPDRFSARQFPNYSSELNVNALLLGDSALYLCASSLASGGGNQPQHFGDGTRLSIL.